This T cell receptor beta chain was identified in a study of blood T cell repertoires in COVID-19. Study as a whole: Some COVID-19 samples were acute and others convalescent; all came from the United States, Italy and Spain. PBMCs, B-cell-depleted T cells, or T cells provided the cDNA or gDNA that made up the material.

Enrollment of patients from Seattle took place during active infection, with longitudinal follow-up. In the original workflow: Amplifying reference gene primers gave estimates of nucleated cell counts. This table comes from immunoSEQ multiplex PCR, and its TCRdb copy is limited to in-frame clones, with some not included. The DNA was the basis for D and trimming; V, J and clone size are from that table. The data show 300,000 to 450,000 clones, approximately 89% seen once. This clonotype was sampled from an older woman with COVID-19, enrolled during active disease. The sample comprised peripheral blood.

CDR3 residues: CASSLAGGSTDTQYF. The CDR3 DNA reads as TGTGCCAGCAGCTTAGCGGGGGGAAGCACAGATACGCAGTATTTT. The V gene is TRBV7-9, the J gene TRBJ2-3; D possibly corresponds to TRBD2 (6 bases). The CDR3 covers 15 residues. Trimming shortened V by 0 bases and J by 0 bases, and 7 bases separated the two germline ends. Germline CDR1 SEHNR, CDR2 FQNEAQ (reference sequence).